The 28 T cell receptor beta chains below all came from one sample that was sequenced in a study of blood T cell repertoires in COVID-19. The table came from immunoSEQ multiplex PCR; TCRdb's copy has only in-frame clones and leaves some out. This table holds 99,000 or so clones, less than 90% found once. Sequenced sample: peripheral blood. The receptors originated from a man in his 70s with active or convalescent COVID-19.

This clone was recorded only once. Here the CDR3 DNA reads TGTGCCAGCAGCCGAAGGGCTAGCGGGGGGAACCCGCAGTACTTC. Amino acids: CASSRRASGGNPQYF. V gene TRBV5-5 combines with J gene TRBJ2-7, with 11 nucleotides matching TRBD2. V shed 4 bases, J shed 9 bases, and the junction held 12 bases outside the gene matches. CDR1 SGHKS and CDR2 YYEKEE come from the germline V gene (reference sequence). CDR3 length: 15 residues.

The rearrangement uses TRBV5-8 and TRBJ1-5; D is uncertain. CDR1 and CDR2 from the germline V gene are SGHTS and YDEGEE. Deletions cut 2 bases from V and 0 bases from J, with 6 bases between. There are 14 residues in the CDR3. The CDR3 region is CASSFGSSNQPQHF. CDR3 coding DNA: TGTGCCAGCAGCTTTGGGAGTAGCAATCAGCCCCAGCATTTT.

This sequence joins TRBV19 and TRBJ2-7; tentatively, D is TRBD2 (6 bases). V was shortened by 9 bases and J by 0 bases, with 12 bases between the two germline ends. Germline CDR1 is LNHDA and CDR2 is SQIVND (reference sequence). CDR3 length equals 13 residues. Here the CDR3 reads CASSDGSSYEQYF. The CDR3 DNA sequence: TGTGCCAGCAGTGACGGGAGCTCCTACGAGCAGTACTTC.

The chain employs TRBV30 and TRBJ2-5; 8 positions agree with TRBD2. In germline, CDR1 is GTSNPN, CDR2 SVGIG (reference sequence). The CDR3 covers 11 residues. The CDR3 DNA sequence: TGTGTAGCGGGGTTAGGAGAGACCCAGTACTTC. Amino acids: CVAGLGETQYF. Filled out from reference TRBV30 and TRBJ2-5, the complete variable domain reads SQTIHQWPATLVQPVGSPLSLECTVEGTSNPNLYWYRQAAGRGLQLLFYSVGIGQISSEVPQNLSASRPQDRQFILSSKKLLLSDSGFYLCVAGLGETQYFGPGTRLLVL.

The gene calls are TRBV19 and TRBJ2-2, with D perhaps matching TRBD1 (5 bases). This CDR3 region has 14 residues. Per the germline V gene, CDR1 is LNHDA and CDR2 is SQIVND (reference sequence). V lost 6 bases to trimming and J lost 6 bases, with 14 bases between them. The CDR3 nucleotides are TGTGCCAGTAGAGGGGTAGGGGTCCCCGGGGAGCTGTTTTTT. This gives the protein CASRGVGVPGELFF.

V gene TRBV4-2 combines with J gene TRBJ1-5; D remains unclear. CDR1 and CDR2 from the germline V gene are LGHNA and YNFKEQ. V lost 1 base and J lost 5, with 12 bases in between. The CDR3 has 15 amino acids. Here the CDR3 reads CASSQVYPSDQPQHF. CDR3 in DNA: TGTGCCAGCAGCCAAGTCTATCCTTCGGATCAGCCCCAGCATTTT.

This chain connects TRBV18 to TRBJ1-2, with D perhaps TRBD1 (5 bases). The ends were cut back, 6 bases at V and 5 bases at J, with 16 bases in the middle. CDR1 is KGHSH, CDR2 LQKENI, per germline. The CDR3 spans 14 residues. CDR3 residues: CASSGTAGSYGYTF. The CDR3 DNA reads TGTGCCAGCTCGGGGACGGCGGGGAGTTATGGCTACACCTTC.

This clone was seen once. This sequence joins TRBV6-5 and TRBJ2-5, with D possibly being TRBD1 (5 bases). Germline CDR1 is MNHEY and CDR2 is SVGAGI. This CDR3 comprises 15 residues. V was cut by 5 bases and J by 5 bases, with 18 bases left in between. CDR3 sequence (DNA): TGTGCCAGCAGTAGAGTGGGTGTGGGGCCCGAGACCCAGTACTTC. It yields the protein CASSRVGVGPETQYF.

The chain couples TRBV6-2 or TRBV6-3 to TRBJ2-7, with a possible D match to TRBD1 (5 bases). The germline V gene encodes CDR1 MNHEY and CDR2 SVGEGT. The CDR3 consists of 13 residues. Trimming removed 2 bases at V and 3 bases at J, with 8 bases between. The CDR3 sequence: CASSYRGDYEQYF. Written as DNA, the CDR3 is TGTGCCAGCAGTTACAGGGGTGACTACGAGCAGTACTTC.

The CDR3 region is CASSLGPGTDTQYF. CDR3 in DNA: TGTGCCAGCAGCTTAGGGCCCGGCACAGATACGCAGTATTTT. V usage is TRBV7-9 and J usage is TRBJ2-3; D is undetermined. The CDR3 is made up of 14 amino acids. V lost 1 base and J 1 base, leaving 6 bases between the germline ends. CDR1 is SEHNR and CDR2 is FQNEAQ in the germline V gene (reference sequence).

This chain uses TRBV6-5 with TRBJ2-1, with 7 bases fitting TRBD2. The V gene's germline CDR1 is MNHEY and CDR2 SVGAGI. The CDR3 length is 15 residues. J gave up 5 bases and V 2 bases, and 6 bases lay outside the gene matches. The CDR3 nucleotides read TGTGCCAGCAGTTACCCGGCGAGCGGGGACAATGAGCAGTTCTTC. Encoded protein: CASSYPASGDNEQFF.

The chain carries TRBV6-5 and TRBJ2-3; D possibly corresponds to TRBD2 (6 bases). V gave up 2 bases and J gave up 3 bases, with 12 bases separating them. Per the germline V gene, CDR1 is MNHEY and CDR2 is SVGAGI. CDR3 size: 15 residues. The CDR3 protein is CASSYPGSGTDTQYF. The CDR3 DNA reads TGTGCCAGCAGTTACCCCGGGAGCGGAACAGATACGCAGTATTTT.

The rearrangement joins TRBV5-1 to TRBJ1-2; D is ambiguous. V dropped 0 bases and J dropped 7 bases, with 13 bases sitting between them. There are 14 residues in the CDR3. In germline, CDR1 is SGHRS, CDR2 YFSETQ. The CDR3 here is CASSLAQMVFGYTF. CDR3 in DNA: TGCGCCAGCAGCTTGGCCCAGATGGTTTTTGGCTACACCTTC. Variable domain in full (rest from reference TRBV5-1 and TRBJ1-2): KAGVTQTPRYLIKTRGQQVTLSCSPISGHRSVSWYQQTPGQGLQFLFEYFSETQRNKGNFPGRFSGRQFSNSRSEMNVSTLELGDSALYLCASSLAQMVFGYTFGSGTRLTVV.

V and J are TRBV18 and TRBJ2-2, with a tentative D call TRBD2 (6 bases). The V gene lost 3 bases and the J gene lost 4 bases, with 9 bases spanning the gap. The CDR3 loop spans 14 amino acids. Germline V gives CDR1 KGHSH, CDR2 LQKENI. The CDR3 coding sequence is TGTGCCAGCTCACCGATCGGGGGCACCGGGGAGCTGTTTTTT. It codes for CASSPIGGTGELFF. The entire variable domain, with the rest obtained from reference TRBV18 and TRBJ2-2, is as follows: NAGVMQNPRHLVRRRGQEARLRCSPMKGHSHVYWYRQLPEEGLKFMVYLQKENIIDESGMPKERFSAEFPKEGPSILRIQQVVRGDSAAYFCASSPIGGTGELFFGEGSRLTVL.

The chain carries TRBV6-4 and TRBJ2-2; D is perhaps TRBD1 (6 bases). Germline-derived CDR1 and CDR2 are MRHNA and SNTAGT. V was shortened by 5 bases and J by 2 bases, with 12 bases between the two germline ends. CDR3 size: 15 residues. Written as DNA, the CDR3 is TGTGCCAGCAGTTCCGACAGGAAAAACACCGGGGAGCTGTTTTTT. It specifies CASSSDRKNTGELFF.

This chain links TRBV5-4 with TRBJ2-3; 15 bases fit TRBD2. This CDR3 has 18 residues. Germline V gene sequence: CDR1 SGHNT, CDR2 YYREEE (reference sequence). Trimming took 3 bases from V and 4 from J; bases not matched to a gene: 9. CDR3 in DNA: TGTGCCAGCAGCTCAGGGACTAGCGGGGGGATTGGAGCAGATACGCAGTATTTT. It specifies CASSSGTSGGIGADTQYF.

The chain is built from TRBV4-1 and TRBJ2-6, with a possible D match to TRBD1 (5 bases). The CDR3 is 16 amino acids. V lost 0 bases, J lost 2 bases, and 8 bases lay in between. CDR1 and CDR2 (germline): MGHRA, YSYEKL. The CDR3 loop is CASSQDPRAGANVLTF. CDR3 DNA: TGCGCCAGCAGCCAAGATCCCAGGGCTGGGGCCAACGTCCTGACTTTC.

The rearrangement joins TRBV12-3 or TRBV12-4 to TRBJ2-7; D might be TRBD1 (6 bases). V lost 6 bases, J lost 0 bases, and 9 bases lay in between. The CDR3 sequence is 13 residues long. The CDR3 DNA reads TGTGCCAGCAGGAAACAGGGCTCCTACGAGCAGTACTTC. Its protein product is CASRKQGSYEQYF.

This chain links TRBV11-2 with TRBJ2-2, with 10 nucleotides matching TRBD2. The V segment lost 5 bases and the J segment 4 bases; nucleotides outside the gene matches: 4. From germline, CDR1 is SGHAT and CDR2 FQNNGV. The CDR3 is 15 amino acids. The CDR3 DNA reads TGTGCCAGCAGCCGACTAGCGGGTCTCACCGGGGAGCTGTTTTTT. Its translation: CASSRLAGLTGELFF.

CDR3 loop: CASSHRQGYGYTF. The CDR3 bases are TGTGCCAGCAGCCACCGACAGGGCTATGGCTACACCTTC. The rearrangement joins TRBV3-1 (or the pseudogene TRBV3-2) to TRBJ1-2; 7 positions match TRBD1. The CDR3 totals 13 residues. Germline CDR1 is LGHDT and CDR2 is YNNKEL (reference sequence). The J segment lost 4 bases and the V segment lost 3 bases, leaving 2 bases of the junction unmatched.

CDR3: CASSVSQETQYF. DNA for the CDR3: TGTGCCAGTAGTGTTAGTCAAGAGACCCAGTACTTC. The chain couples TRBV19 to TRBJ2-5; D remains unclear. Germline-derived CDR1 and CDR2 are LNHDA and SQIVND (reference sequence). With 5 bases removed from V and 2 bases from J, the gap between germline ends came to 6 bases. The CDR3 has 12 residues.

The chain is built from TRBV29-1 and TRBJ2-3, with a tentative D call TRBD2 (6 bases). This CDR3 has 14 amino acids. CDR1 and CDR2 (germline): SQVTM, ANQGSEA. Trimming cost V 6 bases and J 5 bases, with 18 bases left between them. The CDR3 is CSVEPGLSGDTQYF. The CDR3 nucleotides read TGCAGCGTGGAGCCGGGACTCAGTGGAGATACGCAGTATTTT.

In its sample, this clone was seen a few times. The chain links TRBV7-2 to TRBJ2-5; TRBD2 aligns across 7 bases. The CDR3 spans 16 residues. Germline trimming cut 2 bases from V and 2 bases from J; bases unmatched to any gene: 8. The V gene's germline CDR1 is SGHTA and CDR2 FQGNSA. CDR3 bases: TGTGCCAGCAGCTTATTGGGGGGGGGAACACAAGAGACCCAGTACTTC. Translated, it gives CASSLLGGGTQETQYF.

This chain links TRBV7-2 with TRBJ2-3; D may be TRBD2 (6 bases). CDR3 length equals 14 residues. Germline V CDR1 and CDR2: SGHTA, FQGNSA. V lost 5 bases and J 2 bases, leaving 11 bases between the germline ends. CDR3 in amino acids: CASSNERVTDTQYF. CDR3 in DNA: TGTGCCAGCAGCAACGAGCGGGTCACAGATACGCAGTATTTT.

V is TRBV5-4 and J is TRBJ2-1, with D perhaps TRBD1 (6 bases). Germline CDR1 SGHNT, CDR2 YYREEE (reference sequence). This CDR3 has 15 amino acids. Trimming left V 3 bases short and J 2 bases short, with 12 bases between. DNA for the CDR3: TGTGCCAGCAGCTATATCCAGGGGCCCTACAATGAGCAGTTCTTC. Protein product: CASSYIQGPYNEQFF.

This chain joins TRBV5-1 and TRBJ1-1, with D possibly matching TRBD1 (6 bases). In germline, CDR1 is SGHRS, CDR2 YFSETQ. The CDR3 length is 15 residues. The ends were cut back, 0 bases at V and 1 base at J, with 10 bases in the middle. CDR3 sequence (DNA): TGCGCCAGCAGCTTGGTGGCGACAGGGAACACTGAAGCTTTCTTT. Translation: CASSLVATGNTEAFF.

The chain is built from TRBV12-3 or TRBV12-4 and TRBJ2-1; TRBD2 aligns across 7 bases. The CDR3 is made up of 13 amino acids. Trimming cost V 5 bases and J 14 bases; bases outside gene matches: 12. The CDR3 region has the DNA TGTGCCAGCAGTCCCGCCGGCGGGGGACTGGAGTTCTTC. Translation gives CASSPAGGGLEFF.

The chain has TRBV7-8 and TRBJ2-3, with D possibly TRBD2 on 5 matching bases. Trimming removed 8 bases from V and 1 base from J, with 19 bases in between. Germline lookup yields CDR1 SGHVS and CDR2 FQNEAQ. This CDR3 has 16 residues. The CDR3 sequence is CASLISPSLGTDTQYF. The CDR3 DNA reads TGTGCCAGCTTAATTTCACCTAGCTTGGGCACAGATACGCAGTATTTT.